The 5 T cell receptor beta chains presented below share a single source sample, sequenced in a study of blood T cell repertoires in COVID-19. Measured with immunoSEQ multiplex PCR; TCRdb has only the in-frame clones, and not every one. The table lists around 230,000 clones, roughly 85% of them singletons. Sequencing was performed on peripheral blood. These receptor sequences come from a man between 50 and 59 years old with COVID-19, enrolled during active disease.

The chain is built from TRBV4-2 and TRBJ2-3, with 9 nucleotides matching TRBD2. The CDR3 sequence is 18 residues long. Trimming at V came to 0 bases and at J to 4 bases, leaving 11 bases not matched to a gene. Germline CDR1 LGHNA, CDR2 YNFKEQ. The CDR3 loop is CASSQDGTLAGLADTQYF. CDR3 sequence (DNA): TGTGCCAGCAGCCAAGATGGGACCCTAGCGGGGCTAGCAGATACGCAGTATTTT.

The rearrangement links TRBV7-9 to TRBJ1-1, with a possible D match to TRBD1 (5 bases). V was cut by 5 bases and J by 3 bases, with 13 bases left in between. The CDR3 covers 14 residues. CDR1 and CDR2 from the germline V gene are SEHNR and FQNEAQ (reference sequence). The CDR3 DNA sequence: TGTGCCAGCAGCCTGCTCCGCAGGGACACTGAAGCTTTCTTT. Its protein product is CASSLLRRDTEAFF. Supplemented by reference TRBV7-9 and TRBJ1-1, the full variable domain reads DTGVSQNPRHKITKRGQNVTFRCDPISEHNRLYWYRQTLGQGPEFLTYFQNEAQLEKSRLLSDRFSAERPKGSFSTLEIQRTEQGDSAMYLCASSLLRRDTEAFFGQGTRLTVV.

V and J are TRBV29-1 and TRBJ2-3, with 7 nucleotides matching TRBD2. CDR3 length: 16 residues. Per germline, CDR1 SQVTM and CDR2 ANQGSEA. V trimming: 2 bases; J trimming: 2 bases; junction bases outside the gene matches: 10. CDR3 DNA: TGCAGCGTTGAATGGGGGGGGTTCAGGGCCACAGATACGCAGTATTTT. Translated: CSVEWGGFRATDTQYF.

This clone was counted a few times. The conserved closing phenylalanine or tryptophan is absent in this CDR3, likely reflecting a read error. It is unclear where the CDR3 begins or ends on the DNA, so no DNA is shown, and the CDR3 is as TCRdb lists it. The chain combines TRBV29-1 with TRBJ2-3; the D call TRBD1 from the table was never checked on the DNA. Germline-derived CDR1 and CDR2 are SQVTM and ANQGSEA. Including both end residues, the CDR3 is 11 amino acids long. The CDR3 here is CSVEEGDRVDI.

J is TRBJ2-5 and V is TRBV2, with TRBD1 matching over 10 bases. This CDR3 is 14 amino acids long. CDR1 and CDR2 (germline): SNHLY, FYNNEI. V lost 4 bases, J lost 5 bases, and 4 bases stayed unmatched. The CDR3 loop reads CASSVDRGRETQYF. The CDR3 DNA reads as TGTGCCAGCAGTGTCGACAGGGGGCGGGAGACCCAGTACTTC.